This T cell receptor (beta chain) originates from a study of T cells after yellow fever vaccination. Study findings and constraints: Only a minor proportion of clonotypes was detected across both CD4 and CD8 compartments. Once the booster was given, most primary-vaccination clones reappeared, at about 97% for CD4 and around 90% for CD8. The secondary response was weaker but peaked faster, day 5 versus 15.

Generation of TCR cDNA used 5'RACE template switching (which added a universal primer site and UMIs). In TCRdb, the 5' RACE reads were re-called with MiXCR into one record per CDR3 protein. The repertoire holds about 160,000 distinct CDR3 sequences, with 6% to 7.5% as singletons. V lost 0 bases to trimming and J lost 5 bases, with 11 bases between them. The CDR3 length is 14 residues. In germline, CDR1 is SGHRS, CDR2 YFSETQ. This clonotype has ten or more counts. What it binds is unknown. The sample consisted of CD4+ T cells sorted from PBMCs, taken 5 days after the first yellow fever vaccination. The clonotype was recovered from a man aged 18 to 30 who received the YFV17D yellow fever vaccine. This sequence joins TRBV5-1 and TRBJ2-5, with D tentatively TRBD1 (6 bases). The CDR3 loop reads CASSLAGQGETQYF. CDR3 DNA sequence: TGCGCCAGCAGCTTGGCCGGGCAGGGGGAGACCCAGTACTTC.